The rows below give T cell receptor beta chains drawn from one sample of a study of T cell changes during pregnancy in multiple sclerosis. The data were produced by immunoSEQ multiplex PCR, yet TCRdb's version contains in-frame clones alone and is incomplete. Of about 48,000 clones listed, about 90% are singletons. Here the sequenced sample was CD4+ T cells from peripheral blood mononuclear cells, taken in the second trimester of pregnancy. Receptors originate from a female donor with multiple sclerosis, enrolled in a pregnancy study. CDR3s include the opening cysteine and the closing phenylalanine or tryptophan. D genes are given only for firm matches. Expanded clones are given a class, and other clones once, few, many or no size at all.

d_gene: TRBD2; j_gene: TRBJ2-7; abundance: NA; v_gene: TRBV10-3; CDR3aa: CAISGTSGSYEQYF; CDR3nt: TGTGCCATCAGTGGGACTAGCGGATCCTACGAGCAGTACTTC
d_gene: TRBD2; j_gene: TRBJ2-7; abundance: NA; v_gene: TRBV4-1; CDR3aa: CASSQDRTSGYEQYF; CDR3nt: TGCGCCAGCAGCCAAGATCGCACTAGCGGTTACGAGCAGTACTTC
d_gene: TRBD1; j_gene: TRBJ1-5; abundance: NA; v_gene: TRBV11-2; CDR3aa: CASSPGTANNQPQHF; CDR3nt: TGTGCCAGCAGCCCTGGGACAGCAAATAATCAGCCCCAGCATTTT
d_gene: NA; j_gene: TRBJ1-2; abundance: NA; v_gene: TRBV5-6; CDR3aa: CASSLRGGYGYTF; CDR3nt: TGTGCCAGCAGCTTACGAGGAGGATATGGCTACACCTTC
d_gene: NA; j_gene: TRBJ2-7; abundance: few; v_gene: TRBV11-2; CDR3aa: CASSRLGTHESYEQYF; CDR3nt: TGTGCCAGCAGCCGGTTAGGGACACATGAATCCTACGAGCAGTACTTC
d_gene: TRBD2; j_gene: TRBJ2-1; abundance: NA; v_gene: TRBV10-3; CDR3aa: CAIRRQREGFDEQFF; CDR3nt: TGTGCCATCAGAAGACAGCGGGAGGGTTTCGATGAGCAGTTCTTC
d_gene: NA; j_gene: TRBJ1-1; abundance: NA; v_gene: TRBV28; CDR3aa: CASSLWGSPGTEAFF; CDR3nt: TGTGCCAGCAGTTTATGGGGGAGTCCGGGCACTGAAGCTTTCTTT
d_gene: NA; j_gene: TRBJ1-3; abundance: NA; v_gene: TRBV18; CDR3aa: CASSREGRGGNTIYF; CDR3nt: TGTGCCAGCTCAAGAGAAGGGAGAGGTGGAAACACCATATATTTT
d_gene: NA; j_gene: TRBJ2-5; abundance: NA; v_gene: TRBV7-2; CDR3aa: CASSFTRRETQYF; CDR3nt: TGTGCCAGCAGCTTCACTAGGCGGGAGACCCAGTACTTC
d_gene: NA; j_gene: TRBJ2-7; abundance: NA; v_gene: TRBV29-1; CDR3aa: CSVGGPRGEQYF; CDR3nt: TGCAGCGTTGGGGGCCCTAGGGGGGAGCAGTACTTC
d_gene: TRBD2; j_gene: TRBJ2-2; abundance: NA; v_gene: TRBV28; CDR3aa: CASSTRLAGVKTGELFF; CDR3nt: TGTGCCAGCAGTACCCGACTAGCGGGAGTGAAAACCGGGGAGCTGTTTTTT
d_gene: NA; j_gene: TRBJ1-1; abundance: NA; v_gene: TRBV7-9; CDR3aa: CASYPQLSGSGAFF; CDR3nt: TGTGCCAGCTATCCGCAATTATCAGGGTCTGGAGCTTTCTTT
d_gene: TRBD1; j_gene: TRBJ1-2; abundance: NA; v_gene: TRBV2; CDR3aa: CASSGLDRGEYGYTF; CDR3nt: TGTGCCAGCAGTGGCTTGGACAGGGGAGAATATGGCTACACCTTC
d_gene: NA; j_gene: TRBJ1-3; abundance: NA; v_gene: TRBV28; CDR3aa: CASSSGGEAGSGNTIYF; CDR3nt: TGTGCCAGCAGTTCTGGTGGGGAGGCAGGCTCTGGAAACACCATATATTTT
d_gene: TRBD2; j_gene: TRBJ2-7; abundance: NA; v_gene: TRBV11-3; CDR3aa: CASSLVREAYEQYF; CDR3nt: TGTGCCAGCAGCTTAGTGCGGGAGGCCTACGAGCAGTACTTC
d_gene: NA; j_gene: TRBJ2-5; abundance: NA; v_gene: TRBV5-1; CDR3aa: CASSLEGGGETQYF; CDR3nt: TGCGCCAGCAGCTTGGAGGGGGGAGGGGAGACCCAGTACTTC